Included here is one T cell receptor (beta chain) sequence, with context. This sample was included in a study of blood T cell repertoires in COVID-19. The overall study: In each case, the material was cDNA or gDNA derived from T cells, B-cell-depleted T cells, or PBMCs.

Sequencing was performed with immunoSEQ multiplex PCR; in TCRdb, only in-frame clones are kept and a portion is missing. In the table there are 100,000 to 150,000 clones, about 80% of which are singletons. What was sequenced was peripheral blood. The receptor was derived from a man aged 40-55 years with active or convalescent COVID-19.

CDR3 amino acids: CASSFYGGGQGFYEQYF. Here the CDR3 DNA reads TGTGCCAGCAGCTTTTATGGGGGCGGACAGGGGTTCTACGAGCAGTACTTC. V gene TRBV7-6 combines with J gene TRBJ2-7; 9 nucleotides align to TRBD1. Germline V gene data show CDR1 as SGHVS and CDR2 as FNYEAQ. V shed 3 bases and J 3 bases; nucleotides not matched to a gene: 12. The CDR3 extends over 17 amino acids.